This T cell receptor (beta chain) is drawn from a study of technical replicates of blood from a few donors. TCRdb's table, derived via immunoSEQ multiplex PCR, lists solely in-frame clones and lacks some. The sample contains under 100,000 clones, approximately 95% of which appear only once. V lost 3 bases, J lost 4 bases, and 13 bases lay in between. Per germline, CDR1 SNHLY and CDR2 FYNNEI. The CDR3 extends over 15 amino acids. Sequenced sample: T cells isolated from PBMCs. The clonotype comes from a human donor in good health. The rearrangement joins TRBV2 to TRBJ2-1; perhaps TRBD2 as D (5 bases). Written as DNA, the CDR3 is TGTGCCAGCAGTGACGGATTAGCGATTTACAATGAGCAGTTCTTC. The encoded protein is CASSDGLAIYNEQFF.